These T cell receptor beta chains were read from a single sample in a study of metastatic and nonmetastatic thyroid tumors. With MiXCR, TCRdb called clones anew from the PCR reads. The sample lists approximately 35,000 clones, roughly 19% occurring once. Sequenced: blood. The receptor source for this set is a male donor with papillary thyroid cancer or a benign thyroid nodule (not recorded which). Some clones in this sample may be carry-over from other donors' samples. Both conserved end residues are part of each CDR3. D genes are given only for firm matches. The size of a clone is reported for some rows only, either as once, few or many, or as a class for expanded clones.

CDR3 | DNA | length | size | J | D | V
CASSFPGRDYNEQFF | TGTGCCAGCAGCTTCCCGGGACGGGATTACAATGAGCAGTTCTTC | 15 | many | TRBJ2-1 | - | TRBV7-2
CASSETGGSGGELFF | TGTGCCAGCAGTGAAACAGGGGGCAGCGGCGGGGAGCTGTTTTTT | 15 | - | TRBJ2-2 | TRBD1 | TRBV6-4
CASSYGLASLGEQYF | TGTGCCAGCAGTTACGGACTAGCGTCTCTGGGCGAGCAGTACTTC | 15 | medium-sized | TRBJ2-7 | TRBD2 | TRBV6-5
CASARSETEAFF | TGCGCCAGCGCCAGGAGTGAAACTGAAGCTTTCTTT | 12 | many | TRBJ1-1 | - | TRBV10-1
CASGRWGRAQETQYF | TGTGCTAGTGGTCGCTGGGGGAGAGCCCAAGAGACCCAGTACTTC | 15 | - | TRBJ2-5 | - | TRBV12-5
CASSLDHLVNTEAFF | TGTGCCAGCAGCTTAGACCACTTGGTGAACACTGAAGCTTTCTTT | 15 | many | TRBJ1-1 | - | TRBV11-2
CASSSLGGTDTQYF | TGTGCCAGCAGCTCACTAGGAGGCACAGATACGCAGTATTTT | 14 | many | TRBJ2-3 | - | TRBV12-3/TRBV12-4
CASSLWGGQAKNIQYF | TGTGCCAGCAGCTTATGGGGGGGGCAAGCCAAAAACATTCAGTACTTC | 16 | many | TRBJ2-4 | - | TRBV7-9
CATSNPTGGANYGYTF | TGTGCCACCAGCAACCCGACAGGGGGCGCTAACTATGGCTACACCTTC | 16 | many | TRBJ1-2 | TRBD1 | TRBV15
CSALGTVQMGSYGYTF | TGCAGTGCCCTTGGCACAGTCCAAATGGGTTCCTATGGCTACACCTTC | 16 | - | TRBJ1-2 | - | TRBV20-1
CASTPLWGTENGYTF | TGTGCCAGCACCCCCTTGTGGGGTACCGAGAATGGCTACACCTTC | 15 | - | TRBJ1-2 | - | TRBV6-1
CASSLEKGTGILF | TGTGCCAGCAGCTTAGAAAAGGGGACAGGGATCTTATTC | 13 | many | TRBJ2-7 | TRBD1 | TRBV7-8
CASSRLTGSTGELFF | TGTGCCAGCAGCCGTCTGACAGGGAGCACCGGGGAGCTATTTTTT | 15 | once | TRBJ2-2 | TRBD1 | TRBV3-1
CAWESRAGTDTQYF | TGTGCCTGGGAGTCCAGGGCCGGCACAGATACGCAGTATTTT | 14 | many | TRBJ2-3 | - | TRBV30
CASHRDQSPVNYGYTF | TGTGCCAGTCACAGGGATCAATCTCCAGTTAACTATGGCTACACCTTC | 16 | many | TRBJ1-2 | - | TRBV12-3/TRBV12-4
CASSYYRTGNYGYTF | TGTGCCAGCAGTTACTACAGAACAGGAAACTATGGCTACACCTTC | 15 | few | TRBJ1-2 | - | TRBV6-2/TRBV6-3
CSARGGRDYEQYF | TGCAGTGCTAGAGGCGGGAGGGATTACGAGCAGTACTTC | 13 | many | TRBJ2-7 | TRBD2 | TRBV20-1
CASSPGGPSPLHF | TGTGCCAGCTCACCAGGGGGCCCTTCACCCCTCCACTTT | 13 | many | TRBJ1-6 | - | TRBV18
CSALAGGTDTQYF | TGCAGTGCCCTAGCGGGAGGGACAGATACGCAGTATTTT | 13 | many | TRBJ2-3 | TRBD2 | TRBV20-1
CASRSGTLTYEQYF | TGCGCCAGCAGGTCCGGGACGTTAACCTACGAGCAGTACTTC | 14 | - | TRBJ2-7 | - | TRBV5-1
CASSLEAGGSMGQETQYF | TGTGCCAGCAGCTTAGAAGCGGGGGGCAGTATGGGGCAAGAGACCCAGTACTTC | 18 | many | TRBJ2-5 | TRBD2 | TRBV11-1
CAWRNRGVSVRYEQYF | TGCGCCTGGAGGAACAGGGGAGTTTCTGTTCGCTACGAGCAGTACTTC | 16 | once | TRBJ2-7 | TRBD1 | TRBV30
CATSDSAQGNNEQFF | TGTGCCACCAGTGATTCCGCGCAGGGGAACAATGAGCAGTTCTTC | 15 | few | TRBJ2-1 | - | TRBV24-1
CASSYSRLTNTEAFF | TGTGCCAGCAGTTACTCGAGACTGACTAACACTGAAGCTTTCTTT | 15 | few | TRBJ1-1 | - | TRBV6-6
CASSRESVLDTQYF | TGTGCCAGCAGCAGGGAATCAGTACTCGATACGCAGTATTTT | 14 | once | TRBJ2-3 | - | TRBV5-5
CASSYLTAQETQYF | TGTGCCAGCAGTTACTTGACAGCCCAAGAGACCCAGTACTTC | 14 | - | TRBJ2-5 | - | TRBV6-2/TRBV6-3
CASSPRYGSYEQYF | TGTGCCAGCAGTCCTAGGTACGGCTCCTACGAGCAGTACTTC | 14 | - | TRBJ2-7 | - | TRBV27
CASSGEAQYF | TGCGCCAGCAGCGGGGAGGCCCAGTACTTC | 10 | many | TRBJ2-5 | - | TRBV5-1
CASSLNGAGSYEQYF | TGTGCCAGCAGCTTAAATGGGGCAGGAAGCTACGAGCAGTACTTC | 15 | - | TRBJ2-7 | - | TRBV7-3
CSARDLRGSPLHF | TGCAGTGCTAGAGACCTCAGGGGATCACCCCTCCACTTT | 13 | many | TRBJ1-6 | - | TRBV20-1
CASSSGGRTNTQYF | TGTGCCAGCAGTTCGGGCGGACGCACGAATACGCAGTATTTT | 14 | few | TRBJ2-3 | - | TRBV12-3/TRBV12-4
CASRVTHATNYGYTF | TGTGCCAGCAGGGTTACACACGCCACTAACTATGGCTACACCTTC | 15 | - | TRBJ1-2 | - | TRBV28
CASSPFGTGSVNTEAFF | TGTGCCAGCAGTCCATTTGGGACAGGGTCCGTGAACACTGAAGCTTTCTTT | 17 | few | TRBJ1-1 | TRBD1 | TRBV12-3/TRBV12-4
CASSLAPGSGYTF | TGTGCCAGCAGCTTAGCTCCAGGGTCTGGCTACACCTTC | 13 | many | TRBJ1-2 | - | TRBV7-8
CASRPRTGNTGELFF | TGCGCCAGCAGGCCCCGGACAGGGAACACCGGGGAGCTGTTTTTT | 15 | few | TRBJ2-2 | TRBD1 | TRBV28
CSTSKGGRTDTQYF | TGCTCCACCAGCAAAGGTGGGCGCACAGATACGCAGTATTTT | 14 | - | TRBJ2-3 | - | TRBV15
CSARELLCRARGPFEDTQYF | TGCAGTGCTAGAGAGCTTCTCTGTCGGGCTCGGGGACCGTTCGAAGATACCCAGTACTTC | 20 | once | TRBJ2-5 | - | TRBV20-1
CASSRGGGLAGLQETQYF | TGTGCCAGCAGCCGCGGTGGGGGGCTAGCGGGCCTCCAAGAGACCCAGTACTTC | 18 | - | TRBJ2-5 | TRBD2 | TRBV6-1
CASSEQVLDTQYF | TGTGCCAGCAGCGAACAAGTTTTGGATACGCAGTATTTT | 13 | many | TRBJ2-3 | - | TRBV9
CASSYLVGGWAGELFF | TGTGCCAGTAGTTATTTGGTAGGGGGCTGGGCCGGGGAGCTGTTTTTT | 16 | - | TRBJ2-2 | TRBD1 | TRBV19
CASSLLVDGELFF | TGCGCCAGCAGCTTGCTCGTGGACGGGGAGCTGTTTTTT | 13 | many | TRBJ2-2 | - | TRBV5-1
CASSLRHFLGTGDGVRSPLHF | TGTGCCAGCAGTTTACGCCACTTCCTGGGGACAGGGGATGGGGTGAGGTCACCCCTCCACTTT | 21 | many | TRBJ1-6 | TRBD1 | TRBV12-3/TRBV12-4
CASSLIGTANYGYTF | TGTGCCAGCAGCTTAATCGGGACAGCGAACTATGGCTACACCTTC | 15 | many | TRBJ1-2 | TRBD1 | TRBV5-4
CSVETGTSGSGEQYF | TGCAGCGTTGAGACCGGGACTAGCGGGAGCGGAGAGCAGTACTTC | 15 | - | TRBJ2-7 | TRBD2 | TRBV29-1
CASTKSGTTSRYEQYF | TGTGCCAGCACTAAATCCGGGACAACTAGTAGATACGAGCAGTACTTC | 16 | few | TRBJ2-7 | - | TRBV6-1
CASSFVPNTEGFF | TGTGCCAGCAGTTTTGTCCCGAACACTGAAGGTTTCTTT | 13 | - | TRBJ1-1 | - | TRBV28
CASSLSRSNYGYTF | TGTGCCAGCAGTTTATCTAGGAGTAACTATGGCTACACCTTC | 14 | few | TRBJ1-2 | - | TRBV27
CASRSDGSYEQYF | TGTGCCAGCAGGTCGGACGGATCCTACGAGCAGTACTTC | 13 | many | TRBJ2-7 | - | TRBV2
CASSRGTGNIQYF | TGTGCCAGTAGTAGGGGAACGGGGAACATTCAGTACTTC | 13 | many | TRBJ2-4 | - | TRBV19
CAWSVSGSGELFF | TGTGCCTGGAGTGTATCGGGTAGCGGGGAGCTGTTTTTT | 13 | many | TRBJ2-2 | - | TRBV30
CASSPLGTMLNEKLFF | TGTGCCAGCAGCCCGCTTGGGACAATGCTTAATGAAAAACTGTTTTTT | 16 | many | TRBJ1-4 | - | TRBV3-1
CASSDDTGPDGYTF | TGTGCCAGCAGTGACGACACGGGCCCTGATGGCTACACCTTC | 14 | few | TRBJ1-2 | - | TRBV12-3/TRBV12-4
CASSRGGAGNTGELFF | TGTGCCAGTAGTAGAGGCGGAGCGGGGAACACCGGGGAGCTGTTTTTT | 16 | - | TRBJ2-2 | - | TRBV19
CASRVQGAGEQYF | TGTGCCAGCAGGGTACAGGGGGCAGGCGAGCAGTACTTC | 13 | medium-sized | TRBJ2-7 | TRBD1 | TRBV28
CASSLYTDVEQYF | TGTGCCAGCAGCTTATATACAGACGTCGAGCAGTACTTC | 13 | - | TRBJ2-7 | - | TRBV7-2